The following is a T cell receptor (beta chain) sequence with its context. Its antigen is undetermined. Trimming took 0 bases from V and 3 from J, leaving 11 bases between them. Germline loops: CDR1 SGHVS, CDR2 FQNEAQ. The length of the CDR3 is 15 residues. The data belong to a study of post-analysis software for immune sequencing data. Overall study context: Clinical courses comprised relapsing-remitting, secondary progressive and progressive-relapsing multiple sclerosis.

TCR beta libraries were prepared from cDNA with unique molecular identifiers. It was from about 0.98 to 11 million T cells that 500,000 to 600,000 cDNA molecules came. One entry per CDR3 protein results from TCRdb running MiXCR on the PCR reads. The sample lists 600,000 to 700,000 distinct CDR3 sequences, approximately 60% occurring once. The study's findings and limits: Controls had significantly higher normalized Chao1 diversity than multiple sclerosis patients. With F measure, samples from one preparation batch clustered together strongly. Higher frequency in patients than in controls was seen for about five TRBV segments, with TRBV5-6, TRBV5-1 and TRBV20-1 among them.

This sequence joins TRBV7-8 and TRBJ2-5, with D uncertain. The source is a girl aged 2 to 9 with multiple sclerosis. The specimen sequenced was blood. CDR3 loop: CASSLAVGIKETQYF. The CDR3 coding sequence is TGTGCCAGCAGCTTAGCTGTAGGTATAAAAGAGACCCAGTACTTC.